A single sample gave rise to the 22 T cell receptor beta chains below, sequenced in a study of cytomegalovirus exposure and HLA in healthy donors. The PCR used 60 Vbeta and 13 Jbeta primers. Libraries were prepared by immunoSEQ multiplex PCR; TCRdb keeps only in-frame clonotypes and omits some of them. This table holds roughly 200,000 clones, approximately 79% found once. The source material was PBMCs. The receptor source for this set is a man aged 50 to 60 in good health and CMV-seronegative.

V is TRBV2 and J is TRBJ2-5; TRBD2 matches 12 bases. This CDR3 has 19 residues. CDR1 and CDR2 from the germline V gene are SNHLY and FYNNEI. Germline trimming cut 4 bases from V and 3 bases from J; bases unmatched to any gene: 15. Here the CDR3 reads CASSVQGPRLAGGKETQYF. The CDR3 nucleotides read TGTGCCAGCAGTGTACAGGGTCCGCGGCTAGCGGGAGGGAAAGAGACCCAGTACTTC.

The CDR3: CASSYSPALNTGELFF. The CDR3 DNA reads as TGTGCCAGCAGTTACTCCCCTGCGTTGAACACCGGGGAGCTGTTTTTT. The chain employs TRBV6-5 and TRBJ2-2; D call uncertain. With 0 bases removed from V and 1 base from J, the gap between germline ends came to 9 bases. Germline V gene data show CDR1 as MNHEY and CDR2 as SVGAGI. The CDR3 sequence is 16 residues long.

The chain is built from TRBV6-5 and TRBJ1-2, with D perhaps matching TRBD1 (5 bases). This CDR3 is 16 amino acids long. V was clipped by 0 bases and J by 4 bases, with 15 bases between them. The germline V gene has CDR1 MNHEY and CDR2 SVGAGI. CDR3 protein: CASSYSGGGTLYGYTF. For the CDR3, the DNA is TGTGCCAGCAGTTACTCTGGCGGGGGGACTCTCTATGGCTACACCTTC.

About this clone: The missing conserved phenylalanine or tryptophan at the end of this CDR3 makes a read error likely. The chain has TRBV4-1 and TRBJ1-4; D not resolved. The CDR3 sequence is 13 residues long. V lost 4 bases, J lost 5 bases, and 8 bases lay in between. Germline values: CDR1 MGHRA, CDR2 YSYEKL. The CDR3 here is CASSPRVNEKLFL. For the CDR3, the DNA is TGCGCCAGCAGCCCCCGGGTAAATGAAAAACTGTTTCTT.

The gene calls are TRBV5-4 and TRBJ2-1; D possibly corresponds to TRBD2 (5 bases). The CDR3 contains 16 residues. CDR1 and CDR2 from the germline V gene are SGHNT and YYREEE (reference sequence). With 0 bases removed from V and 0 bases from J, the gap between germline ends came to 10 bases. The CDR3 sequence is CASSLGAADSYNEQFF. The CDR3 DNA sequence: TGTGCCAGCAGCTTGGGAGCGGCGGACTCCTACAATGAGCAGTTCTTC.

This chain links TRBV7-2 with TRBJ2-2, with TRBD2 identical over 7 bases. Germline V gives CDR1 SGHTA, CDR2 FQGNSA. This CDR3 contains 16 residues. With V trimmed by 3 bases and J by 6 bases, 10 bases remained unmatched. The CDR3 DNA is TGTGCCAGCAGCTTCACGGGAGGTCACGTGGCCGGGGAGCTGTTTTTT. Amino acid sequence: CASSFTGGHVAGELFF. Full variable domain (rest looked up from reference TRBV7-2 and TRBJ2-2): GAGVSQSPSNKVTEKGKDVELRCDPISGHTALYWYRQSLGQGLEFLIYFQGNSAPDKSGLPSDRFSAERTGGSVSTLTIQRTQQEDSAVYLCASSFTGGHVAGELFFGEGSRLTVL.

The chain recombines TRBV27 with TRBJ2-1; D is possibly TRBD2 (5 bases). From germline, CDR1 is MNHEY and CDR2 SMNVEV (reference sequence). V lost 5 bases and J 0 bases, leaving 5 bases between the germline ends. This CDR3 has 13 amino acids. CDR3 region: CASSRGSYNEQFF. The CDR3 coding sequence is TGTGCCAGCAGTCGGGGCTCCTACAATGAGCAGTTCTTC.

This chain connects TRBV30 to TRBJ2-1; D might be TRBD1 (5 bases). The germline gives CDR1 GTSNPN, CDR2 SVGIG (reference sequence). The CDR3 covers 15 residues. V lost 3 bases to trimming and J lost 3 bases, with 15 bases between them. CDR3 nucleotide sequence: TGTGCCTGGAGGGCCATGGACACTAACTACAATGAGCAGTTCTTC. It codes for CAWRAMDTNYNEQFF.

This sequence joins TRBV7-2 and TRBJ2-5, with 8 bases that match TRBD1. Germline CDR1 and CDR2: SGHTA and FQGNSA. The CDR3 spans 16 residues. The J segment lost 4 bases and the V segment lost 5 bases, leaving 12 bases of the junction unmatched. CDR3 sequence: CASSGDRGGSRETQYF. CDR3 bases: TGTGCCAGCAGCGGAGACAGGGGAGGTTCGAGAGAGACCCAGTACTTC.

CDR3 DNA sequence: TGCGCCAGCAGCTGGGACTTCTACGAGCAGTACTTC. Translated: CASSWDFYEQYF. The gene calls are TRBV5-1 and TRBJ2-7; TRBD2 might be the D (6 bases). Trimming took 3 bases from V and 3 from J, leaving 7 bases between them. This CDR3 has 12 residues. Germline assignment: CDR1 SGHRS and CDR2 YFSETQ.

This chain links TRBV7-6 with TRBJ1-1, with D possibly matching TRBD1 (6 bases). Germline assignment: CDR1 SGHVS and CDR2 FNYEAQ. Trimming took off 5 bases at V and 0 bases at J, with 16 bases between the two ends. CDR3 size: 16 residues. The chain's CDR3 is CASSPPRGQLNTEAFF. The DNA of the CDR3 is TGTGCCAGCAGCCCCCCCCGAGGACAGCTGAACACTGAAGCTTTCTTT.

This clone has a handful of counts. The CDR3 loop is CASSGASGARYEQYF. CDR3 nucleotides: TGTGCCAGCAGCGGAGCAAGCGGAGCCCGGTACGAGCAGTACTTC. V gene TRBV7-9 combines with J gene TRBJ2-7; TRBD2 is a possible D gene (5 bases). V lost 5 bases to trimming and J lost 4 bases, with 18 bases between them. The CDR3 covers 15 residues. Germline CDR1 reads SEHNR; CDR2 reads FQNEAQ (reference sequence).

The rearrangement uses TRBV6-5 and TRBJ2-3, with 11 bases identical to TRBD1. Germline V gene lookup returns CDR1 MNHEY and CDR2 SVGAGI. The CDR3 consists of 16 residues. The V gene end was trimmed by 3 bases and the J gene end by 6 bases; junction bases not matched to a gene: 8. This CDR3 reads CASSYWTGGRTDTQYF. As DNA, the CDR3 is TGTGCCAGCAGTTATTGGACAGGGGGCAGGACGGATACGCAGTATTTT.

The chain recombines TRBV18 with TRBJ2-1; 10 bases are shared with TRBD2. CDR1 KGHSH and CDR2 LQKENI come from the germline V gene. The V gene end was trimmed by 3 bases and the J gene end by 12 bases; junction bases not matched to a gene: 2. CDR3 length: 12 residues. The CDR3 loop reads CASSPQREGQFF. Written as DNA, the CDR3 is TGTGCCAGCTCACCCCAGCGGGAGGGGCAGTTCTTC.

The chain combines TRBV25-1 with TRBJ2-7, with 7 positions matching TRBD1. CDR3 length: 15 amino acids. V dropped 6 bases and J dropped 1; count of bases not matched to a gene: 9. CDR1 and CDR2 (germline): MGHDK, SYGVNS. The CDR3 region is CASSTGARRSYEQYF. The CDR3 nucleotides read TGTGCCAGCAGCACAGGGGCCCGTCGATCCTACGAGCAGTACTTC.

The chain employs TRBV6-5 and TRBJ1-4; no clear D gene. The CDR3 totals 15 residues. V was pared by 7 bases and J by 8 bases, with 20 bases between. Germline V CDR1 and CDR2: MNHEY, SVGAGI. CDR3 residues: CASKPEGMQREKLFF. In nucleotides, the CDR3 is TGTGCCAGCAAACCTGAGGGTATGCAGCGAGAAAAACTGTTTTTT.

The rearrangement joins TRBV4-2 to TRBJ1-5; the D gene is possibly TRBD1 (6 bases). CDR1 and CDR2 (germline): LGHNA, YNFKEQ. Trimming removed 5 bases at V and 4 bases at J, with 12 bases between. The CDR3 loop spans 14 amino acids. The CDR3 sequence: CASSENQGNQPQHF. The CDR3 region has the DNA TGTGCCAGCAGCGAAAACCAGGGGAATCAGCCCCAGCATTTT.

The chain is built from TRBV18 and TRBJ1-5; TRBD1 matches 8 bases. This CDR3 contains 16 residues. Trimming at V came to 1 base and at J to 6 bases, leaving 8 bases not matched to a gene. CDR1 and CDR2 from the germline V gene are KGHSH and LQKENI. CDR3 coding DNA: TGTGCCAGCTCACCACTAGACAGGGGAGTAAGTCAGCCCCAGCATTTT. Translation gives CASSPLDRGVSQPQHF.

This clone showed up just a few times. The V and J genes are TRBV11-2 and TRBJ1-5; no clear D. Germline V CDR1 and CDR2: SGHAT, FQNNGV. CDR3 size: 13 residues. The V end lost 1 base, the J end lost 5 bases, and 6 bases lay between the germline ends. The CDR3 region has the DNA TGTGCCAGCAGCTTAGTACTGGATCAGCCCCAGCATTTT. Translating gives CASSLVLDQPQHF.

The V call is TRBV6-1, the J call TRBJ2-3; 11 nucleotides agree with TRBD1. Germline V CDR1 and CDR2: MNHNS, SASEGT. With 3 bases clipped from V and 5 bases from J, the junction kept 7 bases outside the gene matches. The CDR3 spans 16 residues. The CDR3 loop is CASSESGQGAGDTQYF. DNA of the CDR3: TGTGCCAGCAGTGAGAGCGGACAGGGGGCTGGAGATACGCAGTATTTT.

This chain connects TRBV28 to TRBJ1-1; perhaps TRBD1 as D (5 bases). Germline lookup yields CDR1 MDHEN and CDR2 SYDVKM. Deletions cut 7 bases from V and 8 bases from J, with 14 bases between. The CDR3 runs 12 residues. The CDR3 DNA sequence: TGTGCCAGCAACGCAAACAGGAGAGAAGCTTTCTTT. Translating gives CASNANRREAFF.

The J gene is TRBJ1-1, the V gene TRBV28; TRBD1 agrees at 12 bases. V shed 6 bases and J 7 bases; nucleotides not matched to a gene: 9. The CDR3 consists of 15 residues. The germline V gene encodes CDR1 MDHEN and CDR2 SYDVKM. The CDR3 is CASSHPGTGGGEAFF. CDR3 nucleotides: TGTGCCAGCAGCCACCCCGGGACAGGGGGCGGTGAAGCTTTCTTT.